These 17 T cell receptor beta chains share one sample of origin, sequenced in a study of cytomegalovirus exposure and HLA in healthy donors. The PCR had 60 Vbeta and 13 Jbeta primers. The repertoire was sequenced with immunoSEQ multiplex PCR; TCRdb's copy has only in-frame clones and lacks some. There are about 170,000 clones in the sample; about three quarters occur only once, and roughly 5.8% lies in the top ten. Sequencing used PBMCs. The receptors were sampled from a man in his forties in good health and CMV-seropositive.

The CDR3 here is CASSLTGVGGYTF. CDR3 DNA: TGTGCCAGCAGCTTGACCGGGGTGGGGGGCTACACCTTC. The genes are TRBV7-3 and TRBJ1-2; D is undetermined. The V end lost 3 bases, the J end lost 8 bases, and 13 bases lay between the germline ends. The CDR3 totals 13 residues. Looked up from germline, CDR1 is SGHTA and CDR2 is FQGTGA.

This clone has just one count. CDR3 in amino acids: CASSFRTAYSNQPQHF. The CDR3, as DNA: TGTGCCAGCAGTTTCCGGACAGCTTATAGCAATCAGCCCCAGCATTTT. This chain uses TRBV28 with TRBJ1-5; perhaps TRBD1 as D (6 bases). This CDR3 has 16 residues. CDR1 is MDHEN and CDR2 is SYDVKM in the germline V gene. V dropped 3 bases and J dropped 0 bases, with 12 bases sitting between them.

The genes are TRBV27 and TRBJ2-7; perhaps TRBD1 as D (5 bases). Per the germline V gene, CDR1 is MNHEY and CDR2 is SMNVEV (reference sequence). Trimming removed 2 bases from V and 3 bases from J, with 5 bases in between. The CDR3 runs to 12 residues. The CDR3 DNA sequence: TGTGCCAGCAGTTTAAGGGGCTACGAGCAGTACTTC. Translating gives CASSLRGYEQYF.

The CDR3 DNA sequence: TGCAGCGTTGAAGGAGGCGGGAGGGCAGATACGCAGTATTTT. Translating gives CSVEGGGRADTQYF. The chain recombines TRBV29-1 with TRBJ2-3; 9 bases are shared with TRBD2. The CDR3 totals 14 residues. Germline V gene sequence: CDR1 SQVTM, CDR2 ANQGSEA. J gave up 4 bases and V 1 base, and 3 bases lay outside the gene matches.

The chain uses TRBV7-3 and TRBJ2-3; 7 nucleotides align to TRBD2. This CDR3 is 15 amino acids long. Per the germline V gene, CDR1 is SGHTA and CDR2 is FQGTGA. The V gene end was trimmed by 5 bases and the J gene end by 2 bases; junction bases not matched to a gene: 7. For the CDR3, the DNA is TGTGCCAGCAGCCCGACTAGCAGTAACACAGATACGCAGTATTTT. Protein product: CASSPTSSNTDTQYF.

The V and J genes are TRBV2 and TRBJ1-5; tentative D call: TRBD1 (5 bases). Germline loops: CDR1 SNHLY, CDR2 FYNNEI. Trimming stripped 8 bases from V and 2 bases from J, with 19 bases between. The CDR3 totals 16 residues. The CDR3 region has the DNA TGTGCCAGCGCCGCGGGGTCCGGGGGAGGCAATCAGCCCCAGCATTTT. Protein product: CASAAGSGGGNQPQHF. Combining the CDR3 with reference TRBV2 and TRBJ1-5 gives the whole variable domain EPEVTQTPSHQVTQMGQEVILRCVPISNHLYFYWYRQILGQKVEFLVSFYNNEISEKSEIFDDQFSVERPDGSNFTLKIRSTKLEDSAMYFCASAAGSGGGNQPQHFGDGTRLSIL.

The chain is built from TRBV6-1 and TRBJ1-1, with a weak D call TRBD1 (5 bases). The CDR3 totals 14 residues. Between the trimmed V and J ends, which lost 1 base and 7 bases, there was a span of 13 bases. CDR1 and CDR2 (germline): MNHNS, SASEGT. Here the CDR3 DNA reads TGTGCCAGCAGTGAAGTAGGGAGGGGCGGTGAAGCTTTCTTT. Protein: CASSEVGRGGEAFF.

The rearrangement joins TRBV7-8 to TRBJ2-2, with a weak D call TRBD1 (6 bases). Trimming took off 4 bases at V and 1 base at J, with 13 bases between the two ends. This CDR3 comprises 16 residues. The germline gives CDR1 SGHVS, CDR2 FQNEAQ. DNA for the CDR3: TGTGCCAGCAGCTCAACAGGGAGTCGGAACACCGGGGAGCTGTTTTTT. Its protein is CASSSTGSRNTGELFF.

The rearrangement joins TRBV11-3 to TRBJ2-3, with D unclear. This CDR3 region has 15 residues. Trimming cost V 1 base and J 3 bases, with 11 bases left between them. Germline loops: CDR1 SGHNT, CDR2 YENEEA. The DNA for the CDR3 is TGTGCCAGCAGCTTAGGACTTGGAACAACAGATACGCAGTATTTT. Its protein is CASSLGLGTTDTQYF. Supplemented by reference TRBV11-3 and TRBJ2-3, the full variable domain reads EAGVVQSPRYKIIEKKQPVAFWCNPISGHNTLYWYLQNLGQGPELLIRYENEEAVDDSQLPKDRFSAERLKGVDSTLKIQPAELGDSAVYLCASSLGLGTTDTQYFGPGTRLTVL.

Here the CDR3 reads CASSLNLYGYTF. The CDR3 coding sequence is TGTGCCAGCAGCTTGAATCTCTATGGCTACACCTTC. The V and J genes are TRBV5-6 and TRBJ1-2, with D unclear. Trimming pared 1 base from V and 4 bases from J, leaving 5 bases between. Germline CDR1 SGHDT, CDR2 YYEEEE. The CDR3 covers 12 residues.

V is TRBV2 and J is TRBJ1-5, with no clear D. V was pared by 4 bases and J by 7 bases, with 17 bases between. The V gene's germline CDR1 is SNHLY and CDR2 FYNNEI. This CDR3 has 15 residues. The chain's CDR3 is CASSVETPEEQPQHF. CDR3 in DNA: TGTGCCAGCAGTGTTGAGACGCCGGAGGAGCAGCCCCAGCATTTT. The full variable domain, rest sourced from reference TRBV2 and TRBJ1-5, is EPEVTQTPSHQVTQMGQEVILRCVPISNHLYFYWYRQILGQKVEFLVSFYNNEISEKSEIFDDQFSVERPDGSNFTLKIRSTKLEDSAMYFCASSVETPEEQPQHFGDGTRLSIL.

V usage is TRBV29-1 and J usage is TRBJ2-1; D unclear. Trimming removed 7 bases from V and 5 bases from J, with 9 bases in between. CDR1 is SQVTM and CDR2 is ANQGSEA in the germline V gene. The CDR3 totals 11 residues. For the CDR3, the DNA is TGCAGCGACCGCACAAACAATGAGCAGTTCTTC. The encoded protein is CSDRTNNEQFF.

This clone was seen only a few times. The chain has TRBV10-3 and TRBJ2-2; D gene uncertain. The CDR3 runs to 16 residues. The germline gives CDR1 ENHRY, CDR2 SYGVKD. Trimming removed 2 bases from V and 1 base from J, with 11 bases in between. CDR3 in DNA: TGTGCCATCAGTGAGCTAAATATCCGGAACACCGGGGAGCTGTTTTTT. It is translated as CAISELNIRNTGELFF.

This clone was recorded a few times. This chain connects TRBV29-1 to TRBJ2-7; maybe TRBD2 (5 bases). CDR3 length equals 13 residues. Germline V gene data show CDR1 as SQVTM and CDR2 as ANQGSEA. V gave up 2 bases and J gave up 2 bases, with 10 bases separating them. In nucleotides, the CDR3 is TGCAGCGTTGAATCCGGGGATACCTACGAGCAGTACTTC. It is translated as CSVESGDTYEQYF.

This chain joins TRBV6-6 and TRBJ2-7; D is perhaps TRBD2 (6 bases). The CDR3 consists of 14 residues. With 0 bases removed from V and 3 bases from J, the gap between germline ends came to 9 bases. Per the germline V gene, CDR1 is MNHNY and CDR2 is SVGAGI (reference sequence). CDR3 region: CASSYSGTLYEQYF. The CDR3 coding sequence is TGTGCCAGCAGTTACTCGGGGACTCTCTACGAGCAGTACTTC.

J is TRBJ2-1 and V is TRBV10-3; 9 bases are shared with TRBD1. CDR3 size: 17 residues. Germline V gives CDR1 ENHRY, CDR2 SYGVKD. With V trimmed by 6 bases and J by 4 bases, 13 bases remained unmatched. For the CDR3, the DNA is TGTGCCATCAGAGGGGACGGAGGACAGGGGCCTTACAATGAGCAGTTCTTC. Protein: CAIRGDGGQGPYNEQFF.

The DNA for the CDR3 is TGCAGCGTTGGGACAGTCAATCAGCCCCAGCATTTT. Its protein is CSVGTVNQPQHF. This chain links TRBV29-1 with TRBJ1-5; perhaps TRBD1 as D (6 bases). The V end lost 4 bases, the J end lost 3 bases, and 7 bases lay between the germline ends. Germline CDR1 and CDR2: SQVTM and ANQGSEA. The CDR3 contains 12 residues.